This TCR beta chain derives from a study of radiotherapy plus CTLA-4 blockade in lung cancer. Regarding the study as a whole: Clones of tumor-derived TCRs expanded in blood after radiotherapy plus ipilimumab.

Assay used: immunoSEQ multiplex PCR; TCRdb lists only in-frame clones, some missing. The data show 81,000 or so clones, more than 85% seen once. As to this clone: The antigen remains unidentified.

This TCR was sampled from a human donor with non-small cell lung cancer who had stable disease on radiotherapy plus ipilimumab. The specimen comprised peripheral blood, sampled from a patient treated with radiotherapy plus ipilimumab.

The CDR3 nucleotides read TGTGCCTGGAGCGGAGGGTCGGGGGTAGAGACCCAGTACTTC. Amino acid sequence: CAWSGGSGVETQYF. The rearrangement uses TRBV30 and TRBJ2-5; TRBD2 might be the D (6 bases). V was cut by 3 bases and J by 4 bases, with 15 bases left in between. CDR1 GTSNPN and CDR2 SVGIG come from the germline V gene (reference sequence). The CDR3 is made up of 14 amino acids.